What follows describes a single T cell receptor (beta chain). The assay was immunoSEQ multiplex PCR, and TCRdb's table has in-frame clones only and misses some. The sample has about 60,000 clones; 96% are singletons. The sample originates from a study of cytomegalovirus exposure and HLA in healthy donors. Germline V gene sequence: CDR1 MDHEN, CDR2 SYDVKM. V shed 7 bases and J shed 0 bases, with 15 bases lying between them. The CDR3 has 15 residues. This clonotype was obtained from a man between 18 and 35 years old in good health and CMV-seronegative. Specimen: PBMCs. The chain employs TRBV28 and TRBJ1-1; D is undetermined. CDR3 sequence: CASTSWRRVNTEAFF. The CDR3 coding sequence is TGTGCCAGCACCTCCTGGCGCCGGGTGAACACTGAAGCTTTCTTT.